This T cell receptor (beta chain) was captured in a study of T cell responses to AZD1222 COVID-19 vaccine. Findings and limits, study-wide: Donor demographics were predominantly white British with a female majority; clonal diversity may be underestimated. Baseline serology detected seropositivity in only six AZD1222 recipients.

About this clone itself: Its antigen is as yet unknown.

Germline CDR1 is MNHNS and CDR2 is SASEGT. The V and J ends lost 1 base and 1 base respectively, with 4 bases between them. The CDR3 length is 14 residues. Method: immunoSEQ multiplex PCR; TCRdb's copy keeps in-frame clones and lacks some. This table holds 130,000 to 150,000 clones, 93% found once. Specimen: peripheral blood, collected on day 0 of AZD1222 vaccination. The chain carries TRBV6-1 and TRBJ1-4; D remains unclear. The receptor's source is an adult in good health. The chain's CDR3 is CASSEGGTNEKLFF. The CDR3 bases are TGTGCCAGCAGTGAAGGGGGAACTAATGAAAAACTGTTTTTT.